The T cell receptor beta chain described here comes from a study of spatial heterogeneity in lung cancer (dated by TCRdb to between 2018 and 2020). Background for the entire study: Beta-chain transcripts were consistently detected in greater numbers than alpha-chain transcripts, which likely reflected higher beta-chain transcript abundance. In the raw uncorrected reads, each unique combination of TCR and UMI appeared more than ten times on average. In non-small cell lung cancer, the study quantitatively compared TCR alpha and beta repertoires across several tumor regions, matched nontumor lung, and blood. Nonsynonymous mutation counts, determined by whole-exome sequencing of tumor tissue, were related to features of the TCR repertoire. At surgery, both alpha and beta chains were TCR-sequenced in 200 to 250 tumor regions, 63 to 65 matched nontumor lung samples and some 60 PBMC samples. Summary of the overall study and its limitations: Additional single-cell paired TCR alpha and beta sequencing was considered necessary to confirm, at a functional level, the hypothesis that regional TCRs recognize regional mutations.

Libraries were constructed by 5' RACE. This sample was sequenced with a NextSeq 500. The TCR library protocol attached a unique molecular identifier to each TCR cDNA molecule to allow correction of PCR and sequencing errors. Under the source paper's analysis protocol: Decombinator tools were used for TCR identification, UMI-based error correction and CDR3 extraction. TCRs above a frequency of 2 per 1,000, corresponding to the top 1% of the tumor frequency distribution, were defined as expanded. Renyi diversity was calculated using the R vegan package after each repertoire was subsampled 100 times to 5,000 TCRs. To build CDR3 similarity networks, amino acid triplet string-kernel similarity was used, and CDR3s were connected when their pairwise similarity was above 0.82. The public reads were quality trimmed at Q25 with fastp and then assembled into clones with MiXCR by TCRdb, keeping productive beta chains. Merged by CDR3 protein, the rows form single entries marked with the most common genes and DNA. TCRdb's processing, not the study's, gives the V and J calls here. This sample has more than 5,000 distinct CDR3 sequences in its table, and 9.5% to 15% of those were observed once. Of the sample, approximately 15% falls within the top ten clones.

In light of the paper, this sample's time point label describes: sample taken at primary tumor resection. Donors were some 78 patients with early-stage, untreated non-small cell lung cancer from the lung TRACERx cohort. Without any cell sorting, TCR sequencing was performed on whole RNA extracted either from tumor and nontumor lung tissue or from cryopreserved PBMC samples. Patients were selected for TCR sequencing only if sufficient RNA was available from at least two tumor regions. As encoded in the germline V gene, CDR1 is MNHEY while CDR2 is SVGAGI. V lost 1 base and J lost 4 bases, and the count of bases not matched to a germline gene is 12. Counted from cysteine to phenylalanine, this CDR3 has 19 amino acids. The sequence is cut down to CDR3 DNA, 57 bases in frame from base 1. This clonotype was counted at least ten times. Its antigen is currently not known. No quality values exist for individual bases; no much larger clone is one base distant. In a library made to pick up alpha chains, this beta chain is a stray read with a size that means little.

This material consisted of lung tissue, taken at surgery. The receptor was derived from a human donor with early-stage non-small cell lung cancer. The sequence links TRBV6-5 to TRBJ2-1; the junction holds 11 bases that match TRBD2. The CDR3 region: CASSYFGLAGGLLYNEQFF. The DNA sequence is given as TGTGCCAGCAGTTACTTCGGCCTAGCGGGAGGCCTTCTATACAATGAGCAGTTCTTC.